The clone carrying this T cell receptor (beta chain) was seen only a few times. A single record per CDR3 protein comes from TCRdb applying MiXCR to the RT-PCR reads. The sample contains approximately 250,000 distinct CDR3 sequences, over 12% of which appear only once. These data originate in a study of patients and donors after allogeneic stem cell transplantation. The CDR3 is 14 residues long. The V gene's germline CDR1 is MNHEY and CDR2 SVGEGT. V gave up 7 bases and J gave up 3 bases; unmatched junction bases: 5. The specimen sequenced was blood, either unsorted or a sorted T cell fraction (not recorded which). The source of this sequence is a human donor who was either an allogeneic HSCT recipient or a stem cell or donor lymphocyte infusion donor (not recorded which). It is not recorded whose cells these are; they may come from a transplant donor. This chain links TRBV6-2 or TRBV6-3 with TRBJ1-5; 8 nucleotides line up with TRBD1. This CDR3 reads CASKLTGDNQPQHF. Written as DNA, the CDR3 is TGTGCCAGCAAATTGACAGGGGACAATCAGCCCCAGCATTTT.